The 26 T cell receptor beta chains listed next were all sequenced from one sample in a study of cytomegalovirus exposure and HLA in healthy donors (dated by TCRdb to the late 2010s). The method behind the library was the immunoSEQ multiplex PCR assay. For the multiplex PCR, a mixture combining 60 forward primers for TCR Vbeta segments and 13 reverse primers for TCR Jbeta segments was used. TCRdb limited this immuneACCESS table to in-frame rearrangements with V and J called. A share of clones is missing; checked studies link under half to unresolved V genes, and the rest is unexplained. This sample gives over 80,000 clones in total; approximately 60% of them show up just once. The top ten constitute about 6.3% of the sample. Sequencing was carried out using PBMCs. Every receptor here comes from a boy younger than 18 in good health and CMV-seropositive.

The gene calls are TRBV27 and TRBJ2-7, with 9 nucleotides matching TRBD1. The CDR3 has 15 amino acids. Germline CDR1 and CDR2: MNHEY and SMNVEV (reference sequence). V trimming: 5 bases; J trimming: 2 bases; junction bases outside the gene matches: 7. This CDR3 is CASSPRTGVTYEQYF. In DNA, the CDR3 is TGTGCCAGCAGTCCCCGGACAGGGGTCACCTACGAGCAGTACTTC.

The chain carries TRBV7-9 and TRBJ1-2, with no clear D. The V gene lost 2 bases and the J gene lost 8 bases, with 15 bases spanning the gap. CDR3 length: 14 amino acids. The germline V gene encodes CDR1 SEHNR and CDR2 FQNEAQ (reference sequence). CDR3 amino acids: CASSLHGSPRGYTF. CDR3 DNA sequence: TGTGCCAGCAGCTTACATGGCAGCCCTAGGGGCTACACCTTC.

There are a few counts of this clone. The chain links TRBV11-2 to TRBJ2-5; tentatively, D is TRBD1 (6 bases). Per the germline V gene, CDR1 is SGHAT and CDR2 is FQNNGV. The CDR3 contains 15 residues. Trimming took 5 bases from V and 7 from J, leaving 20 bases between them. CDR3 bases: TGTGCCAGCAGCCAAACTACGACAGGTCATGGGACCCAGTACTTC. Its protein product is CASSQTTTGHGTQYF.

This clone came up once. The CDR3: CASSLERTGKAFF. The CDR3 DNA sequence: TGCGCCAGCAGCTTGGAGCGGACAGGGAAAGCTTTCTTT. This rearrangement joins TRBV5-1 to TRBJ1-1; 8 bases match TRBD1. V was pared by 0 bases and J by 9 bases, with 4 bases of the junction left unmatched. Per germline, CDR1 SGHRS and CDR2 YFSETQ. This CDR3 is built from 13 residues.

There are a few counts of this clone. V usage is TRBV10-2 and J usage is TRBJ1-4; 10 nucleotides align to TRBD1. V shed 6 bases, J shed 4 bases, and the junction held 2 bases outside the gene matches. Germline V gene sequence: CDR1 WSHSY, CDR2 SAAADI. There are 14 residues in the CDR3. The DNA of the CDR3 is TGCGCCAGCAGGGACAGGGGGAATAATGAAAAACTGTTTTTT. Amino acids: CASRDRGNNEKLFF.

The gene calls are TRBV7-3 and TRBJ2-3, with D maybe TRBD2 (6 bases). The CDR3 has 16 amino acids. The V end lost 1 base, the J end lost 2 bases, and 13 bases lay between the germline ends. Germline CDR1 is SGHTA and CDR2 is FQGTGA. In DNA, the CDR3 is TGTGCCAGCAGCTTAAGGGCGGGAAGATACACAGATACGCAGTATTTT. Residues: CASSLRAGRYTDTQYF.

In this sample, this clone turned up once. The chain couples TRBV6-1 to TRBJ2-7; D is perhaps TRBD2 (7 bases). The germline CDR1 and CDR2 sequences are MNHNS and SASEGT. The CDR3 runs to 15 residues. Trimming left V 4 bases short and J 5 bases short, with 18 bases between. CDR3 in amino acids: CASSGEGGPVNEQYF. The CDR3 coding sequence is TGTGCCAGCAGTGGTGAGGGGGGGCCGGTGAACGAGCAGTACTTC.

The chain uses TRBV6-5 and TRBJ2-5, with 8 bases fitting TRBD1. V was pared by 6 bases and J by 8 bases, with 8 bases of the junction left unmatched. The CDR3 loop spans 13 amino acids. Germline V CDR1 and CDR2: MNHEY, SVGAGI. The CDR3: CASRSTGGGTQYF. CDR3 sequence (DNA): TGTGCCAGCAGGTCCACAGGGGGAGGAACCCAGTACTTC.

The chain has TRBV5-1 and TRBJ2-1, with a possible D match to TRBD1 (5 bases). Germline V gives CDR1 SGHRS, CDR2 YFSETQ. V was clipped by 0 bases and J by 3 bases, with 16 bases between them. The CDR3 spans 17 residues. This chain's CDR3 is CASSLGQGTIYYNEQFF. The CDR3 nucleotides read TGCGCCAGCAGCTTGGGGCAGGGTACAATTTACTACAATGAGCAGTTCTTC.

This clone was seen a few times. V is TRBV15 and J is TRBJ2-7; TRBD1 is a possible D gene (5 bases). Trimming cost V 2 bases and J 1 base, with 6 bases left between them. The CDR3 extends over 13 amino acids. Germline lookup yields CDR1 LNHNV and CDR2 YYDKDF (reference sequence). CDR3 bases: TGTGCCACCAGCAGACAGGGTTCCTACGAGCAGTACTTC. It specifies CATSRQGSYEQYF.

The V call is TRBV6-5, the J call TRBJ1-3; D is unclear. Between the trimmed V and J ends, which lost 10 bases and 5 bases, there was a span of 15 bases. The CDR3 has 13 residues. Germline V gives CDR1 MNHEY, CDR2 SVGAGI. CDR3 residues: CATASPPRNTIYF. CDR3 bases: TGTGCCACCGCGTCGCCCCCCCGAAACACCATATATTTT.

V usage is TRBV9 and J usage is TRBJ1-2; 12 positions match TRBD1. Trimming removed 4 bases from V and 5 bases from J; junction bases left unmatched: 9. Germline CDR1 and CDR2: SGDLS and YYNGEE. This CDR3 region has 16 residues. CDR3 nucleotides: TGTGCCAGCAGCCAAGAACCGGGACAGGGGGCTTATGGCTACACCTTC. This codes for CASSQEPGQGAYGYTF.

This clone was counted only a few times. This chain connects TRBV5-6 to TRBJ1-4, with 9 positions matching TRBD1. J gave up 8 bases and V 1 base, and 3 bases lay outside the gene matches. The CDR3 sequence is 14 residues long. In germline, CDR1 is SGHDT, CDR2 YYEEEE. The CDR3 loop is CASSLTGGREKLFF. The CDR3 coding sequence is TGTGCCAGCAGCTTGACAGGGGGCCGAGAAAAACTGTTTTTT.

This chain links TRBV10-1 with TRBJ2-2; D may be TRBD1 (6 bases). This CDR3 is built from 14 residues. Trimming shortened V by 1 base and J by 6 bases, and 9 bases separated the two germline ends. Germline V gives CDR1 WNHNN, CDR2 SYGVQD (reference sequence). The CDR3 protein is CASSEFSGAGELFF. CDR3 in DNA: TGCGCCAGCAGTGAGTTCTCAGGGGCCGGGGAGCTGTTTTTT.

This clone was seen a handful of times. V usage is TRBV5-6 and J usage is TRBJ2-1; the match to TRBD2 covers 11 bases. V was pared by 4 bases and J by 5 bases, with 2 bases of the junction left unmatched. The length of the CDR3 is 14 residues. Germline loops: CDR1 SGHDT, CDR2 YYEEEE. CDR3 DNA: TGTGCCAGCAGCCCGGGACTAGCGGACAATGAGCAGTTCTTC. It yields the protein CASSPGLADNEQFF.

This clone came up a few times. This chain uses TRBV7-6 with TRBJ2-2; 9 bases match TRBD1. In germline, CDR1 is SGHVS, CDR2 FNYEAQ. The CDR3 spans 15 residues. V dropped 5 bases and J dropped 3; count of bases not matched to a gene: 4. The CDR3 spells CASSRRQGDTGELFF. DNA of the CDR3: TGTGCCAGCAGCCGCAGACAGGGGGACACCGGGGAGCTGTTTTTT.

The gene calls are TRBV29-1 and TRBJ2-5; the D gene is possibly TRBD1 (5 bases). Germline V gene lookup returns CDR1 SQVTM and CDR2 ANQGSEA. V shed 7 bases and J shed 2 bases, with 8 bases lying between them. The CDR3 consists of 11 residues. This CDR3 reads CSARQQETQYF. The CDR3, as DNA: TGCAGCGCAAGACAGCAAGAGACCCAGTACTTC.

The chain recombines TRBV19 with TRBJ1-5; the D gene is possibly TRBD1 (5 bases). Per germline, CDR1 LNHDA and CDR2 SQIVND (reference sequence). V was cut by 9 bases and J by 0 bases, with 12 bases left in between. The CDR3 length is 14 residues. The CDR3, as DNA: TGTGCCAGCGAGCAGGGATATAGCAATCAGCCCCAGCATTTT. Residues: CASEQGYSNQPQHF.

The chain is built from TRBV13 and TRBJ2-5; the match to TRBD2 covers 11 bases. This CDR3 contains 16 residues. Losses at the gene ends were 4 bases for V and 3 bases for J; bases not matched to a gene: 7. Germline CDR1 reads PRHDT; CDR2 reads FYEKMQ (reference sequence). CDR3: CASSSPGTSGEETQYF. The CDR3 DNA reads as TGTGCCAGCAGCTCACCGGGGACTAGCGGTGAAGAGACCCAGTACTTC.

The chain uses TRBV19 and TRBJ1-5; the D gene is possibly TRBD1 (5 bases). The CDR3 length is 13 residues. The germline CDR1 and CDR2 sequences are LNHDA and SQIVND (reference sequence). Trimming removed 6 bases at V and 3 bases at J, with 9 bases between. The CDR3 loop is CASSQGLNQPQHF. The CDR3 DNA sequence: TGTGCCAGTAGCCAGGGCCTCAATCAGCCCCAGCATTTT.

Turning to this clone: One end of the junction is discordant with germline, which a read error may explain. The genes are TRBV6-5 and TRBJ1-5; 9 bases align to TRBD1. The CDR3 consists of 14 residues. CDR1 is MNHEY and CDR2 is SVGAGI in the germline V gene. The CDR3 protein is CASRTGGANQPQNF. The DNA for the CDR3 is TGTGCCAGCAGGACAGGGGGGGCCAATCAGCCCCAGAATTTT.

This clone was picked up one time. V and J are TRBV7-9 and TRBJ1-4, with D maybe TRBD1 (5 bases). Germline CDR1 SEHNR, CDR2 FQNEAQ (reference sequence). V was shortened by 4 bases and J by 7 bases, with 25 bases between the two germline ends. The CDR3 is 18 amino acids. The CDR3 nucleotides read TGTGCCAGCAGCTCAACACTAACCTCCGGGGGAGGAGTTGAAAAACTGTTTTTT. Translation: CASSSTLTSGGGVEKLFF. Filled out from reference TRBV7-9 and TRBJ1-4, the complete variable domain reads DTGVSQNPRHKITKRGQNVTFRCDPISEHNRLYWYRQTLGQGPEFLTYFQNEAQLEKSRLLSDRFSAERPKGSFSTLEIQRTEQGDSAMYLCASSSTLTSGGGVEKLFFGSGTQLSVL.

The V call is TRBV12-5, the J call TRBJ1-2, with no clear D. The CDR3 is made up of 12 amino acids. Germline lookup yields CDR1 LGHNT and CDR2 FRNRAP. The V end lost 3 bases, the J end lost 11 bases, and 13 bases lay between the germline ends. CDR3 coding DNA: TGTGCTAGTGGTTTTGACGCGGCACGGTACACCTTC. This translates into CASGFDAARYTF.

The V call is TRBV29-1, the J call TRBJ1-2; D is unclear. CDR1 is SQVTM and CDR2 is ANQGSEA in the germline V gene. The V gene lost 3 bases and the J gene lost 7 bases, with 15 bases spanning the gap. This CDR3 has 13 residues. The CDR3 is CSVDPVRYLGYTF. CDR3 nucleotide sequence: TGCAGCGTTGATCCGGTCCGGTACCTTGGCTACACCTTC.

This chain links TRBV5-6 with TRBJ1-1, with 8 bases identical to TRBD1. The CDR3 length is 14 residues. CDR1 and CDR2 (germline): SGHDT, YYEEEE. The ends lost 4 bases at V and 7 bases at J; junction bases unmatched: 9. Written as DNA, the CDR3 is TGTGCCAGCAGCAACCGGGACAGGACGAGTGAAGCTTTCTTT. It codes for CASSNRDRTSEAFF.

CDR3 nucleotide sequence: TGTGCCAGCAGGGACCCCGGGACAGGGGGTACTGAAGCTTTCTTT. It translates to CASRDPGTGGTEAFF. The chain joins TRBV6-6 to TRBJ1-1, with 11 positions matching TRBD1. This CDR3 comprises 15 residues. The trim removed 6 bases at V and 5 bases at J, leaving 8 bases unmatched. Germline CDR1 reads MNHNY; CDR2 reads SVGAGI (reference sequence).